This TCR beta chain was documented in a study of T cell responses to AZD1222 COVID-19 vaccine. Study conclusions and caveats: Sampled repertoires all dated from after the peak T cell response. In a largely white British group with more females than males, clonal diversity was possibly underestimated. CD4 TCRs associated with vaccination spanned spike, dominating at 160-218 and 743-854. Of spike-specific TCRs, nearly half reportedly target regions left unmutated in variants.

Worth noting for this clone: Its cognate antigen is unknown.

Only in-frame clones appear in the TCRdb table, and some are missing; sequencing was by immunoSEQ multiplex PCR. The sample carries about 200,000 clones, 80% to 95% recorded once. This clonotype was sampled from an adult who received the AZD1222 COVID-19 vaccine. The material was peripheral blood, obtained 28 days after the second AZD1222 dose.

This CDR3 reads CASSPYRQEIYGYTF. The CDR3 coding sequence is TGTGCCAGCAGCCCTTATAGGCAAGAGATCTACGGCTACACCTTC. This chain uses TRBV11-2 with TRBJ1-2, with D uncertain. V was trimmed by 5 bases and J by 8 bases, leaving 21 bases between them. The CDR3 loop spans 15 amino acids. In germline, CDR1 is SGHAT, CDR2 FQNNGV.